Below, 19 T cell receptor beta chains from the same sample are listed, as sequenced in a study of monozygotic twins with cystic fibrosis. Method: immunoSEQ multiplex PCR; TCRdb's copy keeps in-frame clones and lacks some. There are about 16,000 clones in the sample; roughly 96% occur only once, and 0.62% lies in the top ten. Sequencing input: blood. These receptors were taken from a girl aged 2-10 years with cystic fibrosis.

This chain connects TRBV6-5 to TRBJ1-2; D is possibly TRBD1 (6 bases). The CDR3 spans 16 residues. Trimming took off 0 bases at V and 2 bases at J, with 13 bases between the two ends. CDR1 and CDR2 from the germline V gene are MNHEY and SVGAGI. CDR3 nucleotides: TGTGCCAGCAGTTACTCTGCAGGGGAGGTGAACTATGGCTACACCTTC. Its protein is CASSYSAGEVNYGYTF.

The chain combines TRBV7-4 with TRBJ1-6; D might be TRBD1 (6 bases). Trimming stripped 8 bases from V and 4 bases from J, with 21 bases between. The CDR3 runs to 17 residues. Germline V lookup: CDR1 SGHVT, CDR2 SQSDAQ. CDR3 protein: CASGTTPGAPYNSPLHF. The CDR3 DNA reads as TGTGCCAGCGGGACGACGCCGGGGGCACCATATAATTCACCCCTCCACTTT.

The chain has TRBV10-2 and TRBJ2-5, with TRBD2 matching over 7 bases. Per germline, CDR1 WSHSY and CDR2 SAAADI. The trim removed 7 bases at V and 0 bases at J, leaving 8 bases unmatched. The CDR3 covers 15 residues. The CDR3 region has the DNA TGCGCCAGCACCCAACCTAGCGGTGACCAAGAGACCCAGTACTTC. This translates into CASTQPSGDQETQYF.

The chain joins TRBV5-1 to TRBJ2-3; 8 positions match TRBD2. Trimming cost V 0 bases and J 0 bases; bases outside gene matches: 15. CDR3 length: 20 residues. Germline CDR1 SGHRS, CDR2 YFSETQ. CDR3 nucleotides: TGCGCCAGCAGCTTGGCCGGCTCGAGCGGGGGCCGTCCAAGCACAGATACGCAGTATTTT. Protein sequence: CASSLAGSSGGRPSTDTQYF.

This chain's CDR3 is CASSIWEGMDQPQHF. DNA for the CDR3: TGTGCCAGTAGTATCTGGGAGGGGATGGACCAGCCCCAGCATTTT. The gene calls are TRBV19 and TRBJ1-5; weak D call: TRBD1 (5 bases). Germline V gene lookup returns CDR1 LNHDA and CDR2 SQIVND (reference sequence). The CDR3 covers 15 residues. V gave up 3 bases and J gave up 7 bases, with 16 bases separating them.

The chain uses TRBV13 and TRBJ2-1, with D uncertain. Germline lookup yields CDR1 PRHDT and CDR2 FYEKMQ (reference sequence). CDR3 size: 14 residues. V dropped 5 bases and J dropped 7 bases, with 15 bases sitting between them. CDR3 amino acids: CASSLTGVGNEQFF. DNA of the CDR3: TGTGCCAGCAGCCTCACTGGGGTAGGGAATGAGCAGTTCTTC.

A single count supports this clone. The chain combines TRBV25-1 with TRBJ2-5; possible D gene TRBD1, 6 bases. Germline assignment: CDR1 MGHDK and CDR2 SYGVNS. V was cut by 1 base and J by 4 bases, with 10 bases left in between. The CDR3 spans 14 residues. DNA for the CDR3: TGTGCCAGCAGTGAATTAGGGGGAATAGAGACCCAGTACTTC. This encodes CASSELGGIETQYF.

V usage is TRBV19 and J usage is TRBJ1-1; perhaps TRBD1 as D (6 bases). Germline V CDR1 and CDR2: LNHDA, SQIVND (reference sequence). The CDR3 has 16 residues. The germline V and J ends were trimmed by 5 bases and 4 bases, with 20 bases remaining between them. The CDR3 DNA reads as TGTGCCAGTAGTCCAGATACAGGGTTCGTAGGCACTGAAGCTTTCTTT. It specifies CASSPDTGFVGTEAFF. The complete variable domain, with remaining parts taken from reference TRBV19 and TRBJ1-1, reads DGGITQSPKYLFRKEGQNVTLSCEQNLNHDAMYWYRQDPGQGLRLIYYSQIVNDFQKGDIAEGYSVSREKKESFPLTVTSAQKNPTAFYLCASSPDTGFVGTEAFFGQGTRLTVV.

This chain uses TRBV28 with TRBJ1-6; the D gene is possibly TRBD1 (6 bases). V was trimmed by 7 bases and J by 4 bases, leaving 20 bases between them. CDR1 and CDR2 from the germline V gene are MDHEN and SYDVKM. The CDR3 runs to 17 residues. CDR3 sequence: CASISGTPLLYNSPLHF. For the CDR3, the DNA is TGTGCCAGCATTTCCGGGACACCACTTCTTTATAATTCACCCCTCCACTTT.

Turning to this clone: Sequence at one end of the junction differs from germline and may be a read error. The V gene is TRBV7-7, the J gene TRBJ2-5; 7 nucleotides agree with TRBD1. Per the germline V gene, CDR1 is SSHAT and CDR2 is FNYEAQ (reference sequence). The length of the CDR3 is 13 residues. The CDR3 here is CASSLDRAETQYF. The DNA of the CDR3 is TGTGCTAGCAGCTTAGACAGGGCTGAGACCCAGTACTTC.

CDR3 sequence (DNA): TGTGCCAGCAGCGTAGACGAAGACTCTGGGGCCAACGTCCTGACTTTC. Amino acids: CASSVDEDSGANVLTF. The genes are TRBV9 and TRBJ2-6; D not resolved. Looked up from germline, CDR1 is SGDLS and CDR2 is YYNGEE. The CDR3 runs 16 residues. Trimming removed 0 bases at V and 0 bases at J, with 7 bases between. Drawing the rest from reference TRBV9 and TRBJ2-6, the complete variable domain is DSGVTQTPKHLITATGQRVTLRCSPRSGDLSVYWYQQSLDQGLQFLIQYYNGEERAKGNILERFSAQQFPDLHSELNLSSLELGDSALYFCASSVDEDSGANVLTFGAGSRLTVL.

This chain uses TRBV5-5 with TRBJ2-3, with D tentatively TRBD2 (6 bases). Trimming removed 3 bases at V and 1 base at J, with 12 bases between. Per germline, CDR1 SGHKS and CDR2 YYEKEE (reference sequence). This CDR3 spans 15 amino acids. CDR3 loop: CASSSIWGGTDTQYF. The CDR3 DNA is TGTGCCAGCAGCTCAATTTGGGGGGGCACAGATACGCAGTATTTT.

This rearrangement joins TRBV19 to TRBJ1-1, with D unclear. CDR1 and CDR2 from the germline V gene are LNHDA and SQIVND (reference sequence). The CDR3 spans 13 residues. Trimming took off 8 bases at V and 2 bases at J, with 12 bases between the two ends. The CDR3 nucleotides are TGTGCCAGTCGGGCCACCCATAACACTGAAGCTTTCTTT. Its translation: CASRATHNTEAFF. Full variable domain (rest looked up from reference TRBV19 and TRBJ1-1): DGGITQSPKYLFRKEGQNVTLSCEQNLNHDAMYWYRQDPGQGLRLIYYSQIVNDFQKGDIAEGYSVSREKKESFPLTVTSAQKNPTAFYLCASRATHNTEAFFGQGTRLTVV.

The V and J genes are TRBV19 and TRBJ2-5; possible D gene TRBD2, 6 bases. Trimming took 9 bases from V and 5 from J, leaving 19 bases between them. There are 14 residues in the CDR3. CDR1 is LNHDA and CDR2 is SQIVND in the germline V gene (reference sequence). CDR3 residues: CASTRAGGVETQYF. The CDR3 region has the DNA TGTGCCAGCACCCGGGCGGGCGGGGTGGAGACCCAGTACTTC.

V and J are TRBV13 and TRBJ2-1; 8 nucleotides line up with TRBD2. The ends lost 0 bases at V and 6 bases at J; junction bases unmatched: 7. The CDR3 contains 16 residues. The V gene's germline CDR1 is PRHDT and CDR2 FYEKMQ (reference sequence). The CDR3 region has the DNA TGTGCCAGCAGCTTAGGGCTCGGGGGGGCCCTCAATGAGCAGTTCTTC. Its protein is CASSLGLGGALNEQFF.

A few counts support this clone. The rearrangement links TRBV7-2 to TRBJ1-1; a weak D match, TRBD1 (6 bases). The V gene's germline CDR1 is SGHTA and CDR2 FQGNSA. CDR3 length: 15 amino acids. V was trimmed by 2 bases and J by 0 bases, leaving 10 bases between them. The CDR3 is CASSLLGHLNTEAFF. The CDR3 bases are TGTGCCAGCAGCTTATTGGGACACCTGAACACTGAAGCTTTCTTT. The full variable domain, completed using reference TRBV7-2 and TRBJ1-1, is GAGVSQSPSNKVTEKGKDVELRCDPISGHTALYWYRQSLGQGLEFLIYFQGNSAPDKSGLPSDRFSAERTGGSVSTLTIQRTQQEDSAVYLCASSLLGHLNTEAFFGQGTRLTVV.

The count of this clone is one. The V gene is TRBV5-6, the J gene TRBJ1-2; perhaps TRBD1 as D (5 bases). The CDR3 length is 12 residues. Germline V lookup: CDR1 SGHDT, CDR2 YYEEEE. Trimming removed 5 bases at V and 8 bases at J, with 13 bases between. The CDR3 coding sequence is TGTGCCAGCAGTTTACCACGGGGGGGCTACACCTTC. As protein: CASSLPRGGYTF.

This rearrangement joins TRBV5-6 to TRBJ1-2; D perhaps matches TRBD1 (5 bases). Trimming took 4 bases from V and 4 from J, leaving 8 bases between them. Germline values: CDR1 SGHDT, CDR2 YYEEEE. The CDR3 has 12 residues. CDR3 sequence: CASSPGTYGYTF. CDR3 sequence (DNA): TGTGCCAGCAGCCCCGGGACCTATGGCTACACCTTC.

The chain couples TRBV14 to TRBJ2-7; D is undetermined. Germline V CDR1 and CDR2: SGHDN, FVKESK. The V gene lost 1 base and the J gene lost 3 bases, with 13 bases spanning the gap. The CDR3 loop spans 15 amino acids. CDR3 amino acids: CASSQAQTDNYEQYF. CDR3 bases: TGTGCCAGCAGCCAAGCCCAGACGGATAACTACGAGCAGTACTTC.